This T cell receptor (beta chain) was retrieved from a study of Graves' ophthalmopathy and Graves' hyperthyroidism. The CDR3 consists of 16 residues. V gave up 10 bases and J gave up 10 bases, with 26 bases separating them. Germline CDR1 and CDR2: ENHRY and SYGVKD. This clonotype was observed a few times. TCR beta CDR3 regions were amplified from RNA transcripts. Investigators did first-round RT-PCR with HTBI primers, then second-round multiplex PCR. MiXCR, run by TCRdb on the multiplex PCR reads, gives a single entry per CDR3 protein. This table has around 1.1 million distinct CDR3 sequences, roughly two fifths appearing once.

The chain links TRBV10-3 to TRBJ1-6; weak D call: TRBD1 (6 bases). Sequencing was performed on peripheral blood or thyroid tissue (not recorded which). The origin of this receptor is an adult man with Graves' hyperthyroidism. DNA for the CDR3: TGTGCCAGCCGAAGCGGAATAGACAGGTCTGAATCACCCCTCCACTTT. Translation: CASRSGIDRSESPLHF.